These 11 T cell receptor beta chains were sequenced from one sample in a study of beta chain features in type 1 diabetes. TCRB transcripts that were expressed got sequenced, as all of the isolated RNA had been reverse transcribed. Profiling relied on immunoSEQ multiplex PCR, and the TCRdb table lists in-frame clones only, not all of them. The table lists a few hundred thousand clones, approximately 10% of them singletons. Sequences were obtained from naive CD4+ T cells from blood. All receptors derive from a woman aged 25 to 45 in good health.

J is TRBJ2-1 and V is TRBV9; TRBD2 matches at 10 bases. CDR1 is SGDLS, CDR2 YYNGEE, per germline. This CDR3 is built from 19 residues. J was trimmed by 3 bases and V by 4 bases; bases with no gene match: 16. The CDR3 loop is CASSTGPLPVAGGYNEQFF. Written as DNA, the CDR3 is TGTGCCAGCAGCACCGGCCCTTTACCTGTAGCGGGAGGCTACAATGAGCAGTTCTTC. Complete variable domain (other parts from reference TRBV9 and TRBJ2-1): DSGVTQTPKHLITATGQRVTLRCSPRSGDLSVYWYQQSLDQGLQFLIQYYNGEERAKGNILERFSAQQFPDLHSELNLSSLELGDSALYFCASSTGPLPVAGGYNEQFFGPGTRLTVL.

The V and J genes are TRBV2 and TRBJ1-5; 7 bases fit TRBD1. Germline V CDR1 and CDR2: SNHLY, FYNNEI. V was pared by 6 bases and J by 5 bases, with 1 base of the junction left unmatched. The CDR3 extends over 12 amino acids. The CDR3 DNA sequence: TGTGCCAGCAGGGGACAGTATCAGCCCCAGCATTTT. This sequence encodes CASRGQYQPQHF.

The V gene is TRBV15, the J gene TRBJ2-7; perhaps TRBD1 as D (5 bases). V lost 8 bases and J 1 base, leaving 15 bases between the germline ends. Germline V gene data show CDR1 as LNHNV and CDR2 as YYDKDF (reference sequence). This CDR3 is built from 14 residues. CDR3 coding DNA: TGTGCCACCCGTAGTTTCAGGGATTCCTACGAGCAGTACTTC. Translated: CATRSFRDSYEQYF.

This clone has just a few counts. This chain joins TRBV30 and TRBJ1-5, with a weak D call TRBD1 (6 bases). Germline CDR1 reads GTSNPN; CDR2 reads SVGIG (reference sequence). V gave up 0 bases and J gave up 9 bases, with 15 bases separating them. The CDR3 has 14 amino acids. The CDR3 sequence: CAWSVETGIWPQHF. CDR3 DNA: TGTGCCTGGAGTGTAGAGACAGGAATATGGCCCCAGCATTTT.

Only a few counts were recorded for this clone. The chain uses TRBV7-2 and TRBJ2-1; D not certain. V lost 5 bases and J 4 bases, leaving 12 bases between the germline ends. This CDR3 spans 14 amino acids. Germline V lookup: CDR1 SGHTA, CDR2 FQGNSA. The CDR3 loop is CASSGPYVYNEQFF. The CDR3 coding sequence is TGTGCCAGCAGCGGGCCGTACGTTTACAATGAGCAGTTCTTC.

This clone was counted only a few times. This rearrangement joins TRBV15 to TRBJ1-3; D possibly corresponds to TRBD1 (6 bases). The CDR3 contains 15 residues. Germline-derived CDR1 and CDR2 are LNHNV and YYDKDF (reference sequence). V was pared by 0 bases and J by 3 bases, with 9 bases between. The CDR3 region has the DNA TGTGCCACCAGCAGAGATGGGGGCAGTGGAAACACCATATATTTT. Protein product: CATSRDGGSGNTIYF.

The chain carries TRBV19 and TRBJ2-7; weak D call: TRBD2 (6 bases). Trimming took 3 bases from V and 6 from J, leaving 15 bases between them. In germline, CDR1 is LNHDA, CDR2 SQIVND (reference sequence). The CDR3 contains 14 residues. In DNA form, the CDR3 reads TGTGCCAGTAGTATCGGAGGGGAAGCCGTCGAGCAGTACTTC. As protein: CASSIGGEAVEQYF.

There are a few counts of this clone. V usage is TRBV18 and J usage is TRBJ1-4, with 7 bases identical to TRBD1. V trimming: 3 bases; J trimming: 14 bases; junction bases outside the gene matches: 9. The CDR3 has 13 amino acids. From germline, CDR1 is KGHSH and CDR2 LQKENI. Here the CDR3 DNA reads TGTGCCAGCTCACCGGGACAGCCAGAGGTCCTGTTTTTT. Translated: CASSPGQPEVLFF. The full variable domain, with the rest looked up from reference TRBV18 and TRBJ1-4, is NAGVMQNPRHLVRRRGQEARLRCSPMKGHSHVYWYRQLPEEGLKFMVYLQKENIIDESGMPKERFSAEFPKEGPSILRIQQVVRGDSAAYFCASSPGQPEVLFFGSGTQLSVL.

CDR3 protein: CASSPMGQGGNTEAFF. The CDR3 DNA is TGTGCCAGCTCACCAATGGGACAGGGGGGGAACACTGAAGCTTTCTTT. The rearrangement links TRBV18 to TRBJ1-1; 11 nucleotides agree with TRBD1. Germline values: CDR1 KGHSH, CDR2 LQKENI. Trimming removed 2 bases from V and 1 base from J; junction bases left unmatched: 3. The CDR3 is made up of 16 amino acids.

There are a few counts of this clone. The rearrangement joins TRBV4-2 to TRBJ2-7; maybe TRBD2 (5 bases). CDR1 is LGHNA and CDR2 is YNFKEQ in the germline V gene. CDR3 length: 13 residues. V dropped 2 bases and J dropped 5 bases, with 10 bases sitting between them. For the CDR3, the DNA is TGTGCCAGCAGCCAACGGGTCGGGGACGAGCAGTACTTC. Its translation: CASSQRVGDEQYF.

The chain employs TRBV15 and TRBJ2-7; 8 bases align to TRBD1. This CDR3 is 16 amino acids long. The V segment lost 5 bases and the J segment 1 base; nucleotides outside the gene matches: 10. CDR1 and CDR2 from the germline V gene are LNHNV and YYDKDF (reference sequence). CDR3 coding DNA: TGTGCCACCAGCCCTCCACGAGGGACAGGTTCCTACGAGCAGTACTTC. The encoded protein is CATSPPRGTGSYEQYF.